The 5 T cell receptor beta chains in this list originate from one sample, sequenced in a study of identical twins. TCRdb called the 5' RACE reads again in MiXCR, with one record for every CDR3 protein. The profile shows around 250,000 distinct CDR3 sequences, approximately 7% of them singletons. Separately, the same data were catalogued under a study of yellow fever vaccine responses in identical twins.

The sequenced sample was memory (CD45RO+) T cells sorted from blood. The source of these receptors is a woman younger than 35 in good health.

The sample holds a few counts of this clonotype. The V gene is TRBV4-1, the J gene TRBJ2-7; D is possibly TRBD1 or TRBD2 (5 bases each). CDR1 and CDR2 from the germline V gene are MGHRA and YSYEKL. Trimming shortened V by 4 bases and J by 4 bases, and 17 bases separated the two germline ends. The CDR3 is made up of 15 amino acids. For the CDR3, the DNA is TGCGCCAGCAGCCGGGCCATGGGGGATCGGTACGAGCAGTACTTC. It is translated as CASSRAMGDRYEQYF.

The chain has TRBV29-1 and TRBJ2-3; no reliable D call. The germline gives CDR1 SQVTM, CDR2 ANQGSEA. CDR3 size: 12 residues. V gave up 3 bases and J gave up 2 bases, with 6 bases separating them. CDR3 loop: CSVDVSTDTQYF. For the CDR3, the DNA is TGCAGCGTTGATGTATCCACAGATACGCAGTATTTT.

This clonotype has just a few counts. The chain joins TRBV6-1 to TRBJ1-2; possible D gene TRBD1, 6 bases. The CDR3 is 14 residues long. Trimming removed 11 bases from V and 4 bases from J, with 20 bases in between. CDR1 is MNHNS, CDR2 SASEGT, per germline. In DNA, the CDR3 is TGTGCCGGACGTGAGGCAGGGGCGGGCTATGGCTACACCTTC. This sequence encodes CAGREAGAGYGYTF.

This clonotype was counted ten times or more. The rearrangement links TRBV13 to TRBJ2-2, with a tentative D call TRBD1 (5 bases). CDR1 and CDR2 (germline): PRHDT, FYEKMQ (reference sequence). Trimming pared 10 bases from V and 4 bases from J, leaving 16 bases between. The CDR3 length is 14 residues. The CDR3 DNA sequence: TGTGCCACCACGGACCAGCAGGGCACCGGGGAGCTGTTTTTT. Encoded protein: CATTDQQGTGELFF.

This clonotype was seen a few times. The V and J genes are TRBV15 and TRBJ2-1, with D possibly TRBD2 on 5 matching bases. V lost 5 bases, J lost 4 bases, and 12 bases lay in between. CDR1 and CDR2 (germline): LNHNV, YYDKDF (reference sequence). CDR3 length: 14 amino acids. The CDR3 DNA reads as TGTGCCACCAGCTTATCCGGGGAATACAATGAGCAGTTCTTC. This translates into CATSLSGEYNEQFF.